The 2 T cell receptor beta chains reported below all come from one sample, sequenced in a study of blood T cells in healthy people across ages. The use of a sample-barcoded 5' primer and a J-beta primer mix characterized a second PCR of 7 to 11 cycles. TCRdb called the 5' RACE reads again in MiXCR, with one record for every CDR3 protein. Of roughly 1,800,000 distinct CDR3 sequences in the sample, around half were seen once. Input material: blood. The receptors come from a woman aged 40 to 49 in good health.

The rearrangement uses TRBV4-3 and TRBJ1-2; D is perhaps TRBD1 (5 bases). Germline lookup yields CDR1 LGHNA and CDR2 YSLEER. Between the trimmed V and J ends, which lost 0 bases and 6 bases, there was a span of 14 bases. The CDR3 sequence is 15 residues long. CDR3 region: CASSQDRRGGNGYTF. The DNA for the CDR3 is TGCGCCAGCAGCCAAGATCGGAGGGGAGGGAATGGCTACACCTTC.

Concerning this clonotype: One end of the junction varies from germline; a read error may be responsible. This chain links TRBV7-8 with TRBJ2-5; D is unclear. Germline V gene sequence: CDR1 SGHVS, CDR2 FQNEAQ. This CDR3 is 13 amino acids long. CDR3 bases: TGTACCAGCAGCTTAGTAACCCAAGAGACCCAGTACTTC. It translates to CTSSLVTQETQYF. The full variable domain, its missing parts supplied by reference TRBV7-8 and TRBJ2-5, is GAGVSQSPRYKVAKRGQDVALRCDPISGHVSLFWYQQALGQGPEFLTYFQNEAQLDKSGLPSDRFFAERPEGSVSTLKIQRTQQEDSAVYLCTSSLVTQETQYFGPGTRLLVL.